A selection of T cell receptor beta chains follows, all from one sample in a study of cytomegalovirus exposure and HLA in healthy donors. TCRdb's table, derived via immunoSEQ multiplex PCR, lists solely in-frame clones and lacks some. The sample has roughly 120,000 clones, 75% to 85% seen once. What was sequenced was PBMCs. These TCRs come from a woman between 18 and 30 years old in good health and CMV-seropositive. The CDR3 runs from the conserved cysteine through the conserved F or W. A D gene is named only where the DNA matches it firmly. Some rows mark clone size as missing; the rest say once, few, many or name a class of expanded clone.

j_call d_call clone_size v_call cdr3_nt cdr3_aa
TRBJ2-3 NA NA TRBV5-1 TGCGCCAGCAGCATCGGACAGAGCACAGATACGCAGTATTTT CASSIGQSTDTQYF
TRBJ2-5 NA once TRBV5-1 TGCGCCAGCAGCTTGGGAACCGGGGAGACCCAGTACTTC CASSLGTGETQYF
TRBJ2-3 NA NA TRBV5-4 TGTGCCAGCAGCCTCCGGGACTCGTACACAGATACGCAGTATTTT CASSLRDSYTDTQYF
TRBJ2-1 TRBD2 NA TRBV25-1 TGTGCCAGCAGTGTAACTAGCGGGGGGGTCTACAATGAGCAGTTCTTC CASSVTSGGVYNEQFF
TRBJ2-1 TRBD1 NA TRBV6-6 TGTGCCAGCGGAGACTACGGGACAGGGTCGAATGAGCAGTTCTTC CASGDYGTGSNEQFF
TRBJ2-7 TRBD1 NA TRBV4-2 TGTGCCAGCAGCCCGGGACAGGGGGAGGACTACGAGCAGTACTTC CASSPGQGEDYEQYF
TRBJ1-1 NA NA TRBV6-1 TGTGCCAGCAGTGATAGGGGCACTGAAGCTTTCTTT CASSDRGTEAFF
TRBJ2-2 NA NA TRBV15 TGTGCCACCAGCAGGGCCGGTGGGCCCGGGGAGCTGTTTTTT CATSRAGGPGELFF
TRBJ1-3 TRBD1 once TRBV2 TGTGCCAGCAGTGGACAGGGGGCTAGGGGAAACACCATATATTTT CASSGQGARGNTIYF
TRBJ1-1 TRBD1 few TRBV5-1 TGCGCCAGCAGCGAAGGACAGGGGTTAAGATTGGCTTTCTTT CASSEGQGLRLAFF
TRBJ2-4 TRBD1 few TRBV11-2 TGTGCCAGCAGCCTGCGGACAGGGGGTCAGGAGGAAAACATTCAGTACTTC CASSLRTGGQEENIQYF
TRBJ2-7 NA NA TRBV28 TGTGCCAGCAGTACAGGGTTTGGGGAGCAGTACTTC CASSTGFGEQYF
TRBJ1-1 TRBD1 NA TRBV27 TGTGCCTCCCGGACAGGGAAGACTGAAGCTTTCTTT CASRTGKTEAFF